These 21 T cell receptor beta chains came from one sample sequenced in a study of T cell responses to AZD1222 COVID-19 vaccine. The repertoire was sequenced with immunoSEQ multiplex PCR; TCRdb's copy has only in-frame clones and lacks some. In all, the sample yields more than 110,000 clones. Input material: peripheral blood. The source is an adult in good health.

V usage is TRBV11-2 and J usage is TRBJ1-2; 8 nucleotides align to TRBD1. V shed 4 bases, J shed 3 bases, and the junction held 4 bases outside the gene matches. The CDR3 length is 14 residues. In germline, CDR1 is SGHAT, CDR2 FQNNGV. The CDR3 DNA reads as TGTGCCAGCAGCTATGACAGGGGCGACTATGGCTACACCTTC. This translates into CASSYDRGDYGYTF.

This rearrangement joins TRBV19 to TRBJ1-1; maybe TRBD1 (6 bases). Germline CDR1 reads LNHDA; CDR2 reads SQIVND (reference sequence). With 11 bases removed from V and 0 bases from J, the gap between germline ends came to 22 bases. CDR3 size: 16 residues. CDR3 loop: CASGPLDRFMNTEAFF. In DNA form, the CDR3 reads TGTGCCTCCGGTCCCCTCGACAGGTTTATGAACACTGAAGCTTTCTTT. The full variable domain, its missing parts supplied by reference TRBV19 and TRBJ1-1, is DGGITQSPKYLFRKEGQNVTLSCEQNLNHDAMYWYRQDPGQGLRLIYYSQIVNDFQKGDIAEGYSVSREKKESFPLTVTSAQKNPTAFYLCASGPLDRFMNTEAFFGQGTRLTVV.

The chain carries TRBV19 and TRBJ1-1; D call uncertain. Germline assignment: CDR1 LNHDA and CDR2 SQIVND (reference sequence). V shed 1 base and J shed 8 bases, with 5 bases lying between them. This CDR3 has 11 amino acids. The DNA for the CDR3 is TGTGCCAGTAGTATAGTCGGCGAAGCTTTCTTT. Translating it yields CASSIVGEAFF. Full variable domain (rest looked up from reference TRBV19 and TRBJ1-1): DGGITQSPKYLFRKEGQNVTLSCEQNLNHDAMYWYRQDPGQGLRLIYYSQIVNDFQKGDIAEGYSVSREKKESFPLTVTSAQKNPTAFYLCASSIVGEAFFGQGTRLTVV.

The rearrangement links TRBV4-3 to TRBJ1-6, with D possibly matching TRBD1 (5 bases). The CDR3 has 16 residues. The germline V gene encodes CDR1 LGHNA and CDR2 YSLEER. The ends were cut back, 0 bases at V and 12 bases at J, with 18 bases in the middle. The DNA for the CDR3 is TGCGCCAGCAGCCAAGAACTCCCCTACGGGGGGGAACCCCTCCACTTT. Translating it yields CASSQELPYGGEPLHF.

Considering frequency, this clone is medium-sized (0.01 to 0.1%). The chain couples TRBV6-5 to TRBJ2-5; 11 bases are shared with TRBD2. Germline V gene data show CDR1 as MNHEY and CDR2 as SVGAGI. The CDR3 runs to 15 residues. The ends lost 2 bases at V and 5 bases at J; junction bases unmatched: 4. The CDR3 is CASSYSTSGGETQYF. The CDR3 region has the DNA TGTGCCAGCAGTTACAGTACTAGCGGGGGTGAGACCCAGTACTTC.

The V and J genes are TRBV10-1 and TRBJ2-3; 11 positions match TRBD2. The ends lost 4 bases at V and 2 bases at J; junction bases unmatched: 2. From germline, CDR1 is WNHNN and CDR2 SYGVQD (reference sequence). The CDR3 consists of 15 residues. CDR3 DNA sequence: TGCGCCAGCAGTGTACTAGCGGGGGACACAGATACGCAGTATTTT. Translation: CASSVLAGDTDTQYF.

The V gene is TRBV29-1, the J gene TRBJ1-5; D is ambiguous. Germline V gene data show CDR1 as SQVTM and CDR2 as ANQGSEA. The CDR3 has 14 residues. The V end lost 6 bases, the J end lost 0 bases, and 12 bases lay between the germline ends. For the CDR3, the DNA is TGCAGCGTACAGACCGATTCTAGCAATCAGCCCCAGCATTTT. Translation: CSVQTDSSNQPQHF.

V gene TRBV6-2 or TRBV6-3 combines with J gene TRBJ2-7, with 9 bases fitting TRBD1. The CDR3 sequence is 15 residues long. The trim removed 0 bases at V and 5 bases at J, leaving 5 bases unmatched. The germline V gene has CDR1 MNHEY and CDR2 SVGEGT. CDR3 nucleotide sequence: TGTGCCAGCAGTTACTCCCCGGGACAGGGTAACGAGCAGTACTTC. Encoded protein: CASSYSPGQGNEQYF.

The chain's CDR3 is CASPLGGNTF. The CDR3 coding sequence is TGTGCCAGCCCCCTGGGGGGGAACACCTTC. The V and J genes are TRBV19 and TRBJ1-2; tentative D call: TRBD1 (5 bases). There are 10 residues in the CDR3. From germline, CDR1 is LNHDA and CDR2 SQIVND (reference sequence). Trimming stripped 9 bases from V and 12 bases from J, with 14 bases between.

Here the CDR3 DNA reads TGTGCCAGCAGGATGAGACAGGGTGGCCAGCCCCAGCATTTT. Its translation: CASRMRQGGQPQHF. The J gene is TRBJ1-5, the V gene TRBV27; 7 positions agree with TRBD1. Looked up from germline, CDR1 is MNHEY and CDR2 is SMNVEV (reference sequence). The ends lost 6 bases at V and 7 bases at J; junction bases unmatched: 9. This CDR3 is 14 amino acids long.

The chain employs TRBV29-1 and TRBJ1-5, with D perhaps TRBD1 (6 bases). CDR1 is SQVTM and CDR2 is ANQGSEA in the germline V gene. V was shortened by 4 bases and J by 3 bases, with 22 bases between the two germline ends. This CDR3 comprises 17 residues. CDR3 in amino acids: CSVVVRIEGGPNQPQHF. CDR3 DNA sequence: TGCAGCGTTGTGGTTCGGATCGAGGGGGGCCCCAATCAGCCCCAGCATTTT.

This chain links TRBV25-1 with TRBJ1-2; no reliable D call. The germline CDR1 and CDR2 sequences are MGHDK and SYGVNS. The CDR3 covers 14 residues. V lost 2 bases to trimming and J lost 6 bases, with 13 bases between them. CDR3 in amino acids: CASSELAAGDGYTF. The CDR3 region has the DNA TGTGCCAGCAGTGAACTCGCGGCCGGGGATGGCTACACCTTC.

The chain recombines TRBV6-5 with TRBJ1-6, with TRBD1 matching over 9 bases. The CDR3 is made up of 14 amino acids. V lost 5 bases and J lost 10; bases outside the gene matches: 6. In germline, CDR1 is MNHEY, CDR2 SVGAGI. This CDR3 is CASSTRDRVSPLHF. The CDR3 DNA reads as TGTGCCAGCAGTACCCGGGACAGGGTATCACCCCTCCACTTT.

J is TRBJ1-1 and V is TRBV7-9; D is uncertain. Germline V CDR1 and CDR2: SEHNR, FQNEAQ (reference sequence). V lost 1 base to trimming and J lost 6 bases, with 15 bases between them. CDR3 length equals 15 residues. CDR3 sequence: CASSLGSPGGAEAFF. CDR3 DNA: TGTGCCAGCAGCTTAGGGTCCCCCGGTGGCGCTGAAGCTTTCTTT.

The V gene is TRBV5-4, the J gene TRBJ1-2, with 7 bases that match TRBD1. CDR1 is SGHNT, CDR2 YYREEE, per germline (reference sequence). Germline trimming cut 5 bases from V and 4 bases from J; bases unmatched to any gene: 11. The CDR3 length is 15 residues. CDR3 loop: CASSLTGERSYGYTF. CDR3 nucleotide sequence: TGTGCCAGCAGTTTAACAGGGGAACGGAGCTATGGCTACACCTTC.

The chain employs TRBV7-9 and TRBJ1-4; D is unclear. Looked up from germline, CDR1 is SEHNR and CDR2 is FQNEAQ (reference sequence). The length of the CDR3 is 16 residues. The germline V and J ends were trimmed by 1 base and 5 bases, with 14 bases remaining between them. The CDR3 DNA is TGTGCCAGCAGCTTAGGCCGGGTCTCAGAAAATGAAAAACTGTTTTTT. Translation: CASSLGRVSENEKLFF. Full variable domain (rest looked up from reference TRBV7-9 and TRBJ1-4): DTGVSQNPRHKITKRGQNVTFRCDPISEHNRLYWYRQTLGQGPEFLTYFQNEAQLEKSRLLSDRFSAERPKGSFSTLEIQRTEQGDSAMYLCASSLGRVSENEKLFFGSGTQLSVL.

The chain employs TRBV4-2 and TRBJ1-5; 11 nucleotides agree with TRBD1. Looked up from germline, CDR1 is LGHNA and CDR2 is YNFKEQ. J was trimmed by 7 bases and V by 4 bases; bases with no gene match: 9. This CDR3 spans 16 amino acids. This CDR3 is CASSLTPGQGGQPQHF. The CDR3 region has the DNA TGTGCCAGCAGCCTCACGCCGGGACAGGGGGGACAGCCCCAGCATTTT.

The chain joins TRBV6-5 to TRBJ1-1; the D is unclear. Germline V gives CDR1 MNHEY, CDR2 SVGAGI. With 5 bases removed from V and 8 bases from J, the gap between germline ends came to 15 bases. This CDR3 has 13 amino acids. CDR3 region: CASSPRSGTEAFF. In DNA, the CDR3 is TGTGCCAGCAGTCCACGCTCGGGAACCGAAGCTTTCTTT.

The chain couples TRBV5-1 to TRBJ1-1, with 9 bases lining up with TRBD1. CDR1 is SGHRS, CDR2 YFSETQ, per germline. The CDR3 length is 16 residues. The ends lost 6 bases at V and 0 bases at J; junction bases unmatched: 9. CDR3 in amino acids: CASNRGQGNLNTEAFF. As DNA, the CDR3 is TGCGCCAGCAACCGGGGACAGGGTAATTTGAACACTGAAGCTTTCTTT.

CDR3 loop: CASSIGGHEQYF. The CDR3 DNA sequence: TGCGCCAGCAGCATAGGTGGTCACGAGCAGTACTTC. The chain has TRBV5-1 and TRBJ2-7; D unclear. This CDR3 has 12 residues. V was trimmed by 4 bases and J by 5 bases, leaving 10 bases between them. CDR1 and CDR2 from the germline V gene are SGHRS and YFSETQ.

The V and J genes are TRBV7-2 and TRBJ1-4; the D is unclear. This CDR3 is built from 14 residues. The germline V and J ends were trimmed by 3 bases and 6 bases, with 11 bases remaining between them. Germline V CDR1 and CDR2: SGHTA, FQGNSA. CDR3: CASSFGPFDEKLFF. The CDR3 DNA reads TGTGCCAGCAGCTTCGGACCCTTTGATGAAAAACTGTTTTTT.